This section outlines one T cell receptor (beta chain) sequence together with its context. Germline and junction disagree at one end, which may indicate a read error. The sample has other DNA sequences that encode this CDR3 too. Germline CDR1 is SGHRS and CDR2 is YFSETQ. This CDR3 comprises 15 residues. This sample stems from a study of shared clonotypes between healthy human individuals. Original analysis: Filtering differed for immunoSEQ, which gave only junction sequences without quality scores. Some clones are missing from TCRdb's copy, which holds only in-frame ones; the method was immunoSEQ multiplex PCR. V and J calls plus clone size are reproduced from that table; the DNA served to infer D and trimming. The sample holds hundreds of thousands of clones, 60% to 75% seen once.

The chain carries TRBV5-1 and TRBJ2-5; 12 bases agree with TRBD2. This sequence was found in a woman under 40 in good health. Sample: memory CD4+ T cells sorted from blood. Documented subset: CD45RA-negative fraction. CDR3 DNA sequence: TGCGCCAGCAGTTTGGGACTAGCGGGCCAAGAGACCCAGTACTTC. Translated: CASSLGLAGQETQYF.